The rows below give T cell receptor beta chains drawn from one sample of a study of T cell responses to AZD1222 COVID-19 vaccine. TCRdb keeps only in-frame clones here, not all; method: immunoSEQ multiplex PCR. The data show approximately 80,000 clones, 80% seen once. Sample: peripheral blood, taken on day 0 of AZD1222 vaccination. The origin of the receptors is an adult in good health. Each CDR3 is given with its conserved first and last residue. The D gene is left open where the match is weak. The size entry is marked missing in some rows and otherwise reads once, few, many or a size class.

TRBD1 | TRBJ1-2 | NA | TRBV15 | CATSVDRGGYGYTF | TGTGCCACCAGCGTCGACAGGGGAGGGTATGGCTACACCTTC
NA | TRBJ1-2 | NA | TRBV30 | CAWSVIGNYGYTF | TGTGCCTGGAGTGTGATAGGGAACTATGGCTACACCTTC
TRBD1 | TRBJ1-5 | NA | TRBV6-5 | CASGAGQGRQPQHF | TGTGCCAGCGGGGCGGGACAGGGTCGCCAGCCCCAGCATTTT
NA | TRBJ1-5 | NA | TRBV24-1 | CATSDGDQPQHF | TGTGCCACCAGTGATGGGGATCAGCCCCAGCATTTT
NA | TRBJ2-7 | once | TRBV14 | CASSQDWGLVAYEQYF | TGTGCCAGCAGCCAAGATTGGGGACTGGTTGCTTACGAGCAGTACTTC
TRBD1 | TRBJ2-7 | NA | TRBV6-2/TRBV6-3 | CASSWTGGSYEQYF | TGTGCCAGCAGTTGGACAGGGGGCTCCTACGAGCAGTACTTC
TRBD1 | TRBJ1-5 | NA | TRBV19 | CASSRTGSNQPQHF | TGTGCCAGTAGTCGGACAGGGAGCAATCAGCCCCAGCATTTT
NA | TRBJ1-5 | few | TRBV11-2 | CASSAYDSNQPQHF | TGTGCCAGCAGTGCTTATGATAGCAATCAGCCCCAGCATTTT
TRBD2 | TRBJ2-1 | NA | TRBV19 | CASSILAGGPGDEQFF | TGTGCCAGTAGTATACTAGCGGGAGGGCCCGGGGATGAGCAGTTCTTC
NA | TRBJ2-7 | NA | TRBV4-1 | CASSAGRTYEQYF | TGCGCCAGCAGCGCGGGACGAACCTACGAGCAGTACTTC
NA | TRBJ1-1 | NA | TRBV5-1 | CASSLMAGNTEAFF | TGCGCCAGCAGCTTGATGGCTGGGAACACTGAAGCTTTCTTT
TRBD1 | TRBJ1-5 | few | TRBV5-5 | CASSFGTGTSNQPQHF | TGTGCCAGCAGCTTTGGGACAGGGACTAGCAATCAGCCCCAGCATTTT
NA | TRBJ1-2 | NA | TRBV5-6 | CASSSLWSLYGYTF | TGTGCCAGCAGCTCCCTGTGGAGTCTCTATGGCTACACCTTC
TRBD1 | TRBJ2-5 | NA | TRBV5-1 | CASSLVGTAQETQYF | TGCGCCAGCAGCTTGGTGGGGACAGCCCAAGAGACCCAGTACTTC
NA | TRBJ1-6 | NA | TRBV29-1 | CSVEVGDKAHYNSPLHF | TGCAGCGTTGAAGTCGGGGACAAGGCACACTATAATTCACCCCTCCACTTT
TRBD1 | TRBJ1-1 | NA | TRBV6-5 | CASRAGTANTEAFF | TGTGCCAGCAGGGCCGGGACAGCGAACACTGAAGCTTTCTTT
NA | TRBJ1-1 | once | TRBV11-2 | CASSLGRRNTEAFF | TGTGCCAGCAGCTTAGGACGTAGGAACACTGAAGCTTTCTTT
NA | TRBJ1-1 | NA | TRBV7-8 | CASSLGILGTEAFF | TGTGCCAGCAGCTTAGGCATCTTGGGCACTGAAGCTTTCTTT
NA | TRBJ2-7 | NA | TRBV21-1 | CASSKGAGFSYEQYF | TGTGCCAGCAGCAAAGGTGCAGGGTTCTCCTACGAGCAGTACTTC
TRBD1 | TRBJ1-2 | once | TRBV2 | CASRAGGQGAFGYTF | TGTGCCAGCAGGGCCGGAGGGCAGGGGGCGTTTGGCTACACCTTC
NA | TRBJ1-3 | NA | TRBV5-6 | CASSLRTGPLSGNTIYF | TGTGCCAGCAGCTTGAGGACCGGGCCCCTCTCTGGAAACACCATATATTTT
NA | TRBJ2-5 | NA | TRBV3-1/TRBV3-2 | CASSQGGQLQETQYF | TGTGCCAGCAGCCAAGGGGGTCAGCTTCAAGAGACCCAGTACTTC
TRBD1 | TRBJ2-4 | NA | TRBV6-1 | CASRLGQTRVDIQYF | TGTGCCAGCAGGCTGGGACAGACGAGGGTTGACATTCAGTACTTC
NA | TRBJ2-2 | NA | TRBV13 | CASRRRGDTGELFF | TGTGCCAGCAGACGCAGGGGGGACACCGGGGAGCTGTTTTTT
NA | TRBJ1-6 | once | TRBV19 | CASSISKVNLRSPLHF | TGTGCCAGTAGTATATCGAAGGTTAATCTGAGGTCACCCCTCCACTTT
NA | TRBJ2-1 | once | TRBV11-2 | CASSSQLGGPIEQFF | TGTGCCAGCAGCTCTCAGCTGGGGGGCCCGATTGAGCAGTTCTTC
NA | TRBJ2-1 | NA | TRBV5-8 | CASSYRTSSISLRYNEQFF | TGTGCCAGCAGCTATCGAACTAGCAGTATCTCACTTAGGTACAATGAGCAGTTCTTC
NA | TRBJ2-5 | NA | TRBV24-1 | CATSDLRATLDKTQYF | TGTGCCACCAGTGATTTGCGGGCCACACTTGACAAGACCCAGTACTTC
NA | TRBJ1-3 | NA | TRBV5-1 | CASSRSPGTTGNTIYF | TGCGCCAGCAGCCGGAGCCCCGGGACAACCGGAAACACCATATATTTT
NA | TRBJ2-7 | NA | TRBV5-6 | CASSLDRAYEQYF | TGTGCCAGCAGCTTGGACAGGGCCTACGAGCAGTACTTC
NA | TRBJ1-2 | NA | TRBV19 | CASSILANSYGYTF | TGTGCCAGTAGTATCTTGGCCAATTCCTATGGCTACACCTTC
TRBD1 | TRBJ1-2 | NA | TRBV18 | CASSPPRQGAYYGYTF | TGTGCCAGCTCACCACCGCGGCAGGGGGCATACTATGGCTACACCTTC
NA | TRBJ1-5 | few | TRBV3-1/TRBV3-2 | CASSPRGGNQPQHF | TGTGCCAGCAGCCCGAGGGGGGGCAATCAGCCCCAGCATTTT
TRBD1 | TRBJ1-2 | few | TRBV4-1 | CASSQDPQGADSYTF | TGCGCCAGCAGCCAAGATCCCCAGGGGGCGGACAGCTACACCTTC
NA | TRBJ1-2 | NA | TRBV5-1 | CASSLDTNYGYTF | TGCGCCAGCAGCTTGGACACTAACTATGGCTACACCTTC
TRBD1 | TRBJ2-7 | once | TRBV7-8 | CASSDRRTGGGYEQYF | TGTGCCAGCAGCGACCGCCGGACAGGGGGCGGCTACGAGCAGTACTTC
NA | TRBJ1-1 | NA | TRBV5-4 | CASSTGTENMNTEAFF | TGTGCCAGCAGCACCGGGACTGAGAATATGAACACTGAAGCTTTCTTT
TRBD1 | TRBJ2-7 | NA | TRBV3-1/TRBV3-2 | CASSRTGRLEQYF | TGTGCCAGCAGCCGGACAGGGCGCTTAGAGCAGTACTTC
TRBD1 | TRBJ1-2 | NA | TRBV6-4 | CASIEIGTAGHDMGYTF | TGTGCCAGCATAGAGATCGGGACAGCAGGGCATGATATGGGCTACACCTTC
NA | TRBJ2-3 | NA | TRBV10-3 | CAISDLSGTDTQYF | TGTGCCATCAGTGATTTGTCGGGCACAGATACGCAGTATTTT
NA | TRBJ2-7 | NA | TRBV5-1 | CASSQTGRDYEQYF | TGCGCCAGCAGCCAGACAGGGCGGGACTACGAGCAGTACTTC
NA | TRBJ1-2 | NA | TRBV3-1/TRBV3-2 | CASSQDPGTGSGYTF | TGTGCCAGCAGCCAAGATCCGGGGACGGGTTCTGGCTACACCTTC
NA | TRBJ1-6 | NA | TRBV11-2 | CASRLREGRINSPLHF | TGTGCCAGCAGATTGAGGGAGGGCAGGATTAATTCACCCCTCCACTTT
NA | TRBJ2-7 | few | TRBV29-1 | CSVAASSYEQYF | TGCAGCGTTGCGGCCAGCTCCTACGAGCAGTACTTC
NA | TRBJ1-5 | NA | TRBV6-5 | CATGEGSNQPQHF | TGTGCCACCGGGGAGGGGAGCAATCAGCCCCAGCATTTT
NA | TRBJ2-3 | NA | TRBV27 | CASSPGDRRDTQYF | TGTGCCAGCAGTCCGGGTGACCGTCGAGATACGCAGTATTTT
NA | TRBJ1-4 | NA | TRBV5-1 | CASSLGQATNEKLFF | TGCGCCAGCAGCTTGGGACAGGCAACTAATGAAAAACTGTTTTTT
NA | TRBJ2-5 | few | TRBV11-2 | CASSLIRGSGKETQYF | TGTGCCAGCAGCTTAATAAGAGGCTCGGGAAAGGAGACCCAGTACTTC
NA | TRBJ1-1 | NA | TRBV11-2 | CASRVGKNTEAFF | TGTGCCAGCAGGGTGGGCAAGAACACTGAAGCTTTCTTT
TRBD1 | TRBJ2-2 | NA | TRBV5-1 | CASSRWDSSTGELFF | TGCGCCAGCAGCCGGTGGGACAGCAGCACCGGGGAGCTGTTTTTT
TRBD2 | TRBJ2-7 | NA | TRBV2 | CASRTSGAYEQYF | TGTGCCAGCCGGACTAGCGGGGCCTACGAGCAGTACTTC
NA | TRBJ1-2 | NA | TRBV5-4 | CASSWEGIQYGYTF | TGTGCCAGCAGCTGGGAGGGGATCCAATATGGCTACACCTTC
NA | TRBJ2-1 | NA | TRBV30 | CAWIGWRGKGGEQFF | TGTGCCTGGATAGGGTGGAGGGGCAAGGGAGGTGAGCAGTTCTTC
NA | TRBJ2-2 | NA | TRBV3-1/TRBV3-2 | CASSQDLGSGTGELFF | TGTGCCAGCAGCCAAGATTTGGGGTCAGGCACCGGGGAGCTGTTTTTT